This T cell receptor beta chain was documented in a study of T cells in Graves' hyperthyroidism and ophthalmopathy. The CDR3 is 14 residues long. Germline CDR1 SGDLS, CDR2 YYNGEE. Trimming shortened V by 4 bases and J by 0 bases, and 10 bases separated the two germline ends. Amplification targeted TCR beta CDR3 regions from RNA transcripts. The TCR CDR3 first-round RT-PCR relied on the HTBI primer set. MiXCR, applied by TCRdb to the multiplex PCR reads, yields one record per CDR3 protein. The table includes hundreds of thousands of distinct CDR3 sequences, about two fifths detected once. Extraction of PBMCs used 8.5 to 10 ml of fresh peripheral blood.

The chain is built from TRBV9 and TRBJ1-1, with D unclear. The clonotype was recovered from a man aged 18 to 30 with Graves' hyperthyroidism. Specimen: blood. CDR3 amino acids: CASSLRSLNTEAFF. In DNA form, the CDR3 reads TGTGCCAGCAGCCTGAGGTCTCTGAACACTGAAGCTTTCTTT.